This record covers a single T cell receptor beta chain. This specimen includes other DNA sequences encoding the same CDR3. The record originates from a study of blood T cell repertoires in COVID-19. The overall study: From the United States, Italy and Spain came samples of acute and convalescent COVID-19. PBMCs, B-cell-depleted T cells, or T cells were the source of the cDNA or gDNA that made up the material.

Patients in Seattle were enrolled during active infection, then followed longitudinally. Source study methods: Amplification with reference gene primers provided the estimates of nucleated cell counts. Assay: immunoSEQ multiplex PCR; the TCRdb copy retains only in-frame clones and omits some. V, J and clone size derive from that table, while D and trimming were established from the DNA sequence. The profile shows some 450,000 clones, about 90% of them singletons. The germline CDR1 and CDR2 sequences are SGHRS and YFSETQ. The trim removed 0 bases at V and 0 bases at J, leaving 2 bases unmatched. The CDR3 is 15 amino acids.

The chain uses TRBV5-1 and TRBJ1-1; 7 positions agree with TRBD1. The clonotype was recovered from a man aged 18 to 30 with COVID-19, enrolled during active disease. Sequenced material: peripheral blood. The CDR3 here is CASSLAGGLNTEAFF. CDR3 DNA: TGCGCCAGCAGCTTGGCAGGGGGGTTGAACACTGAAGCTTTCTTT.